The T cell receptor (beta chain) described here comes from a study of CD8+CD57+ T cells in acquired aplastic anemia (dated by TCRdb to 2016 to 2018). Regarding the research as a whole: Extracted DNA from sorted CD4+ and CD8+ cells averaged approximately 3.4 ug, ranging from about 0.17 to 27.4 ug. CD8+CD57+ expansion was defined as a frequency above the mean frequency observed in healthy subjects.

Profiling of TCR beta VDJ combinations and CDR3 sequences used genomic DNA as the template. TCR repertoire sequencing was run on an Illumina HiSeq 2000. Regarding the original processing steps: Repertoires were assessed using TRBV/TRBJ rearrangement plots, CDR3 size and DJ length profiles, and Simpson's diversity index. The most abundant DNA sequence in the deep sequencing data was taken as the immunodominant clone. CDR3 amino acid sequences were checked for sharing between subjects and were compared against published repertoires and the VDJdb database. The public reads were reanalyzed by TCRdb: fastp trimming at Q25, MiXCR alignment, in-frame beta chains only. Identical CDR3 proteins give one entry, which carries the most common genes and DNA. TCRdb, rather than the study authors, made the V and J calls. For this sample the table gives some 170,000 distinct CDR3 sequences, of which about 45% were detected only once. Approximately 1% of the sample is taken by the ten largest.

V is shortened by 0 bases, J by 3 bases, and the region joining them spans 5 bases. The CDR3 contains 13 residues, cysteine and phenylalanine counted. Just CDR3 DNA is preserved here, 39 bases in frame from base 1. The germline V gene specifies ENHRY as CDR1 and SYGVKD as CDR2. At least ten counts were recorded for this clonotype. Its cognate antigen has yet to be identified. Base qualities are not provided; no much larger clone lies one nucleotide away. What the work shows at the level of the full study, not this receptor alone: Patients and healthy controls showed no significant difference in CD8+ Simpson's diversity (P=0.060). Although 25 to 30 CD8+ CDR3 sequences were shared by patients and controls, these sequences appeared highly expressed in patients and within the immunodominant clones of patients.

Patients chosen for sequencing had shown expansion of CD8+CD57+ cells by flow cytometry. All patients had severe acquired aplastic anemia diagnosed by International Study of Aplastic Anemia and Agranulocytosis and Camitta criteria. No patient had received any therapy when blood was sampled. In the study, sorted CD4+ and CD8+ blood T cells from patients with severe aplastic anemia and from healthy subjects underwent deep sequencing of TCR repertoires. Patients were enrolled in the USA under clinicaltrials.gov protocols 00001620, 01623167, 00001397, 00071045, 00081523 and 00961064. Ficoll-Paque density gradient centrifugation was used to isolate peripheral blood mononuclear cells. Before DNA was extracted, CD4+ and CD8+ T cells were sorted using either FACS or magnetic beads.

Input material: sorted CD4+, CD8+, or CD8+CD57+ T cells (not recorded which) from PBMCs. The TCR sequence derives from a human donor with aplastic anemia. The chain couples TRBV10-3 to TRBJ1-1, with no D gene named confidently. The DNA sequence reads TGTGCCATCAGTGAGTCGATGGACACTGAAGCTTTCTTT. Translated, it gives CAISESMDTEAFF.